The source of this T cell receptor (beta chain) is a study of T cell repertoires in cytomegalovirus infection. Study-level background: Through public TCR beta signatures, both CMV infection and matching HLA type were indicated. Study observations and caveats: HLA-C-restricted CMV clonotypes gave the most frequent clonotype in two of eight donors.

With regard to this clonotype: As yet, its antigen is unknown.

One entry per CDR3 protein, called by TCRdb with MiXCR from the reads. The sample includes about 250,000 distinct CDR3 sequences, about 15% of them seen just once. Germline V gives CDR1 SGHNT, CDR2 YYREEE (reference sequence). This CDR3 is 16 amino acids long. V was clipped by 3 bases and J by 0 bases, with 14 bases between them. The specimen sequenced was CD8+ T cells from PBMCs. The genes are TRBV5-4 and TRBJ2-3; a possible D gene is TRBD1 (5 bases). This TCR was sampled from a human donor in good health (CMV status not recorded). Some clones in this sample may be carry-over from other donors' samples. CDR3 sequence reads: CASSSPDTTSTDTQYF. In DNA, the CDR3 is TGTGCCAGCAGCTCCCCGGACACCACTAGCACAGATACGCAGTATTTT. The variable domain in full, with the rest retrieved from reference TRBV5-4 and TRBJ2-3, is ETGVTQSPTHLIKTRGQQVTLRCSSQSGHNTVSWYQQALGQGPQFIFQYYREEENGRGNFPPRFSGLQFPNYSSELNVNALELDDSALYLCASSSPDTTSTDTQYFGPGTRLTVL.